This entry is about one T cell receptor beta chain. The library targeted TCRbeta and was prepared with unique molecular identifiers. TCRdb ran MiXCR on the PCR reads and lists one entry per CDR3 protein. The table has hundreds of thousands of distinct CDR3 sequences, 9.9% seen once. V was clipped by 4 bases and J by 2 bases, with 13 bases between them. Germline V CDR1 and CDR2: SGHVS, FNYEAQ. The CDR3 is 15 amino acids. This record comes from a study of T-cell reconstitution after alpha-beta-depleted transplantation in children. This TCR derives from a human donor who donated a stem cell graft to a child with SCID. V and J are TRBV7-6 and TRBJ2-3, with D unclear. The sequences come from PBMCs from the stem cell graft donor, collected from the stem cell graft. The CDR3 region is CASSSSVGITDTQYF. In DNA, the CDR3 is TGTGCCAGCAGCTCTTCGGTAGGAATCACAGATACGCAGTATTTT.